The subject of this entry is one T cell receptor (beta chain). Which antigen it targets is not known. No clone much larger than this one lies a single base away; base qualities are absent. One collaborating source in Seattle enrolled patients during active infection and followed them longitudinally through the course of disease. Collaborating institutions collected whole blood in K2EDTA tubes following their own protocols. For TCRbeta analysis, collaborators shipped samples in one of three forms: frozen whole blood, isolated PBMCs, or DNA extracted from either of those sample types. V and J are truncated by 6 bases and 3 bases respectively, leaving an intervening sequence of 8 bases. CDR1 and CDR2 are read off the germline V gene (reference sequence) as SEHNR and FQNEAQ. The CDR3 numbers 12 residues from cysteine through phenylalanine. Only CDR3 DNA is held: 36 bases, read in frame from base 1. The entry originates in a study of blood T cell repertoires in COVID-19 (dated by TCRdb to about 2020). Background for the entire study: Samples covering the acute and convalescent phases of COVID-19 were provided by collaborators in the United States, Italy and Spain. The prospective study material was composed of cDNA or gDNA derived from T cells, B-cell-depleted T cells, or PBMCs. The dataset comprised deeply sampled blood TCRbeta repertoires from subjects exposed to, actively infected with, or recovered from COVID-19. The repertoires were made available in a free public database intended to serve as a resource for research on the immune response to SARS-CoV-2. Samples were obtained from the ongoing ImmuneRACE study (first 160 participants) and from 1,254 subjects provided by 6 global collaborators. The sample metadata nearly always contained a de-identified subject ID, COVID-19 status, age in years and sex. Where available, HLA class I and class II types were obtained from metadata supplied by the sample provider rather than from assay-based typing.

The full study reports these points: How much clinical and demographic metadata was included differed by source and by participant, and the metadata was provided uncurated.

The immunoSEQ Assay, a bias-controlled multiplex PCR, was used to amplify TCRbeta CDR3 regions from genomic DNA. The study's own analysis went as follows. Within the assay, amplification of reference gene primers was used to estimate how many nucleated cells each sample contained. To quantify the absolute abundance of each unique TCRbeta CDR3 rearrangement, sequence reads were collapsed and filtered. For each sample, productive Simpson clonality was calculated by taking the square root of Simpson's diversity index across productive rearrangements. In TCRdb, the immuneACCESS table is reduced to in-frame sequences with V and J assigned. These tables do not hold every clone; where another copy was compared, an unresolved V gene accounts for under half, and the others remain unexplained. The V and J calls and clone size are taken from that table; D and trimming were inferred from the DNA. The sample table holds roughly 200,000 clones, of which roughly 76% were seen once. About 11% of the sample is taken by the ten largest.

The sequence links TRBV7-9 to TRBJ1-1; no D gene call is confident. This clonotype originated in a woman between 40 and 55 years old with COVID-19, enrolled during active disease. Sequencing input: peripheral blood. This receptor carries the CDR3 CASSPGYTEAFF. The DNA reads TGTGCCAGCAGTCCCGGGTACACTGAAGCTTTCTTT.